These 20 T cell receptor beta chains were all obtained from the same sample, sequenced in a study of blood T cell repertoires in COVID-19 (dated by TCRdb to 2020 to 2022). Library preparation employed the immunoSEQ multiplex PCR assay. TCRdb holds this immuneACCESS table with in-frame rearrangements only. Some clones are missing; in checked studies, unresolved V genes explain under half, and the rest has no known cause. This sample is represented by 150,000 to 200,000 clones; about 84% of them were singletons. The ten largest make up 9.5% to 15% of the sample. The material sequenced was PBMCs or T cells enriched from blood (not recorded which). The receptors derive from a man aged 50 to 59 who had recovered from COVID-19.

This sequence joins TRBV7-9 and TRBJ2-1, with a possible D match to TRBD2 (5 bases). CDR3 length: 16 residues. V was trimmed by 0 bases and J by 2 bases, leaving 11 bases between them. In germline, CDR1 is SEHNR, CDR2 FQNEAQ (reference sequence). The CDR3: CASSLAGGFTYNEQFF. DNA for the CDR3: TGTGCCAGCAGCTTAGCAGGCGGGTTTACCTACAATGAGCAGTTCTTC.

This rearrangement joins TRBV27 to TRBJ2-7; TRBD1 aligns across 10 bases. V gave up 10 bases and J gave up 2 bases; unmatched junction bases: 2. This CDR3 has 12 amino acids. Germline values: CDR1 MNHEY, CDR2 SMNVEV (reference sequence). The CDR3 reads CAIGTGAYEQYF. The CDR3 nucleotides are TGTGCCATAGGGACAGGGGCCTACGAGCAGTACTTC.

This clone was seen a few times. The CDR3 loop is CASSGTGGPGSQAFF. The CDR3 coding sequence is TGTGCCAGCTCAGGGACAGGGGGCCCTGGGAGCCAAGCTTTCTTT. The V and J genes are TRBV18 and TRBJ1-1, with 12 positions matching TRBD1. The CDR3 totals 15 residues. Germline V gene data show CDR1 as KGHSH and CDR2 as LQKENI. The V gene end was trimmed by 5 bases and the J gene end by 9 bases; junction bases not matched to a gene: 10. Filled out from reference TRBV18 and TRBJ1-1, the complete variable domain reads NAGVMQNPRHLVRRRGQEARLRCSPMKGHSHVYWYRQLPEEGLKFMVYLQKENIIDESGMPKERFSAEFPKEGPSILRIQQVVRGDSAAYFCASSGTGGPGSQAFFGQGTRLTVV.

V gene TRBV4-1 combines with J gene TRBJ2-7; 8 positions match TRBD2. The germline gives CDR1 MGHRA, CDR2 YSYEKL. The CDR3 spans 14 residues. Losses at the gene ends were 5 bases for V and 0 bases for J; bases not matched to a gene: 3. The CDR3 loop is CASSSGRGSYEQYF. DNA for the CDR3: TGCGCCAGCAGCTCCGGGAGGGGCTCCTACGAGCAGTACTTC.

The CDR3 coding sequence is TGTGCCAGTAGTGTTTCCGGGACAGGGGCCTACGAGCAGTACTTC. It specifies CASSVSGTGAYEQYF. J is TRBJ2-7 and V is TRBV19; 10 bases fit TRBD1. V was pared by 5 bases and J by 2 bases, with 6 bases of the junction left unmatched. Germline V gene data show CDR1 as LNHDA and CDR2 as SQIVND (reference sequence). The CDR3 has 15 amino acids.

J is TRBJ1-2 and V is TRBV28, with no clear D. The CDR3 length is 12 residues. V was pared by 6 bases and J by 5 bases, with 10 bases between. Germline V gene lookup returns CDR1 MDHEN and CDR2 SYDVKM. The CDR3 sequence: CASRTGDYGYTF. The CDR3 DNA reads TGTGCCAGCAGAACCGGGGATTATGGCTACACCTTC.

This clone was seen at least ten times. J is TRBJ2-5 and V is TRBV6-1; D is ambiguous. This CDR3 spans 14 amino acids. In germline, CDR1 is MNHNS, CDR2 SASEGT. Trimming cost V 3 bases and J 2 bases, with 10 bases left between them. In DNA, the CDR3 is TGTGCCAGCAGTGAGCCAAGCCTACAAGAGACCCAGTACTTC. It codes for CASSEPSLQETQYF.

This clone has just a few counts. J is TRBJ1-4 and V is TRBV4-2; a possible D gene is TRBD1 (6 bases). Germline V gene data show CDR1 as LGHNA and CDR2 as YNFKEQ. The V end lost 1 base, the J end lost 7 bases, and 13 bases lay between the germline ends. This CDR3 is 15 amino acids long. This chain's CDR3 is CASSQASGGLEKLFF. The CDR3 DNA follows: TGTGCCAGCAGCCAAGCCTCGGGGGGGCTTGAAAAACTGTTTTTT.

The V gene is TRBV2, the J gene TRBJ1-2, with D unclear. Trimming cost V 6 bases and J 5 bases, with 13 bases left between them. CDR3 length equals 13 residues. Germline CDR1 is SNHLY and CDR2 is FYNNEI. CDR3 nucleotides: TGTGCCAGCAGACGCGACGGGATTTATGGCTACACCTTC. Translation gives CASRRDGIYGYTF.

V gene TRBV7-2 combines with J gene TRBJ1-1, with D maybe TRBD1 (5 bases). Trimming pared 5 bases from V and 0 bases from J, leaving 7 bases between. The germline gives CDR1 SGHTA, CDR2 FQGNSA. The CDR3 sequence is 13 residues long. The CDR3 spells CASSPRVNTEAFF. Here the CDR3 DNA reads TGTGCCAGCAGCCCCAGGGTGAACACTGAAGCTTTCTTT.

The gene calls are TRBV19 and TRBJ1-2; 12 nucleotides agree with TRBD1. V dropped 3 bases and J dropped 3; count of bases not matched to a gene: 5. Germline CDR1 and CDR2: LNHDA and SQIVND (reference sequence). CDR3 length: 16 residues. The CDR3 reads CASSIGTGGEDYGYTF. The CDR3 DNA reads as TGTGCCAGTAGTATCGGGACAGGGGGCGAGGACTATGGCTACACCTTC.

V gene TRBV27 combines with J gene TRBJ2-3; TRBD2 matches 8 bases. V trimming: 0 bases; J trimming: 3 bases; junction bases outside the gene matches: 8. This CDR3 comprises 17 residues. Germline V gene lookup returns CDR1 MNHEY and CDR2 SMNVEV (reference sequence). The CDR3 bases are TGTGCCAGCAGTTTATCGCCCGCTTTAGCGGGAACAGATACGCAGTATTTT. Encoded protein: CASSLSPALAGTDTQYF.

The gene calls are TRBV6-5 and TRBJ1-3; a weak D match, TRBD1 (6 bases). The V and J ends lost 6 bases and 1 base respectively, with 7 bases between them. The CDR3 contains 13 residues. The germline V gene has CDR1 MNHEY and CDR2 SVGAGI. CDR3 in amino acids: CASRGTSGNTIYF. DNA of the CDR3: TGTGCCAGCAGGGGGACATCTGGAAACACCATATATTTT.

The chain uses TRBV10-3 and TRBJ1-1; tentatively, D is TRBD1 (5 bases). This CDR3 is 13 amino acids long. From germline, CDR1 is ENHRY and CDR2 SYGVKD. Trimming shortened V by 8 bases and J by 0 bases, and 10 bases separated the two germline ends. CDR3 nucleotide sequence: TGTGCCATCGGGGCGAAAGTGAACACTGAAGCTTTCTTT. Translation gives CAIGAKVNTEAFF.

Only one count was recorded for this clone. V is TRBV5-1 and J is TRBJ2-7; the D gene is possibly TRBD2 (6 bases). Germline loops: CDR1 SGHRS, CDR2 YFSETQ. V lost 5 bases, J lost 2 bases, and 8 bases lay in between. CDR3 length: 12 residues. This CDR3 reads CASRGGAYEQYF. The CDR3 DNA is TGCGCCAGCAGAGGAGGGGCCTACGAGCAGTACTTC.

V and J are TRBV11-2 and TRBJ2-1, with a tentative D call TRBD1 (5 bases). The germline gives CDR1 SGHAT, CDR2 FQNNGV. V was clipped by 5 bases and J by 9 bases, with 17 bases between them. This CDR3 contains 14 residues. CDR3 in DNA: TGTGCCAGCAGCGCCTGGGGCCGAGAAAGTGAGCAGTTCTTC. As protein: CASSAWGRESEQFF.

The chain carries TRBV5-5 and TRBJ1-1, with D unclear. In germline, CDR1 is SGHKS, CDR2 YYEKEE (reference sequence). The length of the CDR3 is 13 residues. V lost 4 bases and J 0 bases, leaving 7 bases between the germline ends. CDR3: CASSPYMNTEAFF. The CDR3 bases are TGTGCCAGCAGCCCTTACATGAACACTGAAGCTTTCTTT.

This clone was observed a few times. This chain uses TRBV7-9 with TRBJ1-3; D remains ambiguous. CDR3 size: 18 residues. Germline V gene sequence: CDR1 SEHNR, CDR2 FQNEAQ (reference sequence). V was clipped by 0 bases and J by 0 bases, with 15 bases between them. The CDR3 loop reads CASSLAWATRDSGNTIYF. Written as DNA, the CDR3 is TGTGCCAGCAGCTTAGCCTGGGCGACAAGAGACTCTGGAAACACCATATATTTT.

The chain uses TRBV28 and TRBJ1-4; D is possibly TRBD1 (5 bases). The CDR3 has 15 amino acids. Germline V lookup: CDR1 MDHEN, CDR2 SYDVKM. The V end lost 4 bases, the J end lost 5 bases, and 14 bases lay between the germline ends. The CDR3 DNA is TGTGCCAGCAGTTGGGGGGTGGGCTTAAATGAAAAACTGTTTTTT. Its protein is CASSWGVGLNEKLFF. Combining the CDR3 with reference TRBV28 and TRBJ1-4 gives the whole variable domain DVKVTQSSRYLVKRTGEKVFLECVQDMDHENMFWYRQDPGLGLRLIYFSYDVKMKEKGDIPEGYSVSREKKERFSLILESASTNQTSMYLCASSWGVGLNEKLFFGSGTQLSVL.

The V gene is TRBV29-1, the J gene TRBJ2-7, with TRBD2 as a possible D gene (5 bases). CDR1 is SQVTM, CDR2 ANQGSEA, per germline. V shed 4 bases and J shed 3 bases, with 10 bases lying between them. The CDR3 contains 12 residues. In nucleotides, the CDR3 is TGCAGCGTTGGCGGGCAGATCTACGAGCAGTACTTC. This gives the protein CSVGGQIYEQYF.